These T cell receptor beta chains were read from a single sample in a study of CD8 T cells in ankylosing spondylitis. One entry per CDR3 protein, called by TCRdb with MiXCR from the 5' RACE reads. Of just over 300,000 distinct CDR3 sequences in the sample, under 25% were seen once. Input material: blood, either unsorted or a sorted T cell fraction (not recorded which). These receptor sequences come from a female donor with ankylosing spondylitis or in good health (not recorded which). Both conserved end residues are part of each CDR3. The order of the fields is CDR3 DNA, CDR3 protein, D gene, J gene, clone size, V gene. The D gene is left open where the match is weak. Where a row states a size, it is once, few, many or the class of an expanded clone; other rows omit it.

CDR3 DNA: TGCAGCGTGGCTGGACAGGGAAAAGAGACCCAGTACTTC
CDR3 protein: CSVAGQGKETQYF
D gene: TRBD1
J gene: TRBJ2-5
clone size: -
V gene: TRBV29-1

CDR3 DNA: TGTGCCAGCAGCCCTAAACTCCTCTGGACAGGGGGTGGCTACACCTTC
CDR3 protein: CASSPKLLWTGGGYTF
D gene: TRBD1
J gene: TRBJ1-2
clone size: few
V gene: TRBV9

CDR3 DNA: TGTGCCAGCAAATTGCGGGAGTGGTACGAGCAGTACTTC
CDR3 protein: CASKLREWYEQYF
D gene: TRBD2
J gene: TRBJ2-7
clone size: few
V gene: TRBV2

CDR3 DNA: TGTGCCAGCAGTGGCTTATCTGCCAATAATGAGCAGTTCTTC
CDR3 protein: CASSGLSANNEQFF
D gene: -
J gene: TRBJ2-1
clone size: -
V gene: TRBV6-1

CDR3 DNA: TGTGCCAGCAGCCAAGATAAGAGGGCGGGAGATGAGCAGTTCTTC
CDR3 protein: CASSQDKRAGDEQFF
D gene: TRBD2
J gene: TRBJ2-1
clone size: -
V gene: TRBV4-2

CDR3 DNA: -
CDR3 protein: CASSSSAGVYEQYF
D gene: -
J gene: TRBJ2-7
clone size: few
V gene: TRBV28

CDR3 DNA: TGTGCCAGCAGATACAGGGATAAAACTGGAAACACCATATATTTT
CDR3 protein: CASRYRDKTGNTIYF
D gene: -
J gene: TRBJ1-3
clone size: -
V gene: TRBV6-5

CDR3 DNA: TGTGCCAGCAGCTCCCCAGCAGGAGGGCCAAGAAATGAGCAGTTCTTC
CDR3 protein: CASSSPAGGPRNEQFF
D gene: -
J gene: TRBJ2-1
clone size: few
V gene: TRBV7-9

CDR3 DNA: TGCGCCAGCAGCCTTGAGGGGCTAAACAATGAGCAGTTCTTC
CDR3 protein: CASSLEGLNNEQFF
D gene: -
J gene: TRBJ2-1
clone size: -
V gene: TRBV4-3

CDR3 DNA: TGTGCCAGCAGCCCCAGGCCGGGAGGGAAGGCCCTACAGACCGGGGAGCTGTTTTTT
CDR3 protein: CASSPRPGGKALQTGELFF
D gene: TRBD2
J gene: TRBJ2-2
clone size: -
V gene: TRBV9

CDR3 DNA: TGCAGTGCTTCTGCGAACAGGGACTATGGCTACACCTTC
CDR3 protein: CSASANRDYGYTF
D gene: -
J gene: TRBJ1-2
clone size: few
V gene: TRBV20-1

CDR3 DNA: TGTGCCAGCAGCTTAGGATCACTAGCGGGAGGCAATGAGCAGTTCTTC
CDR3 protein: CASSLGSLAGGNEQFF
D gene: TRBD2
J gene: TRBJ2-1
clone size: once
V gene: TRBV11-1

CDR3 DNA: TGTGCCACCAGTGATCCCCGGGGGCAGGAGGTGGGTGTTCCGGACACCGGGGAGCTGTTTTTT
CDR3 protein: CATSDPRGQEVGVPDTGELFF
D gene: -
J gene: TRBJ2-2
clone size: -
V gene: TRBV3-2